This T cell receptor (beta chain) was identified during a study of beta chain features in type 1 diabetes. J was trimmed by 2 bases and V by 6 bases; bases with no gene match: 13. From germline, CDR1 is MNHEY and CDR2 SMNVEV (reference sequence). The CDR3 consists of 16 residues. The entirety of the isolated RNA underwent reverse transcription, so expressed TCRB transcripts were sequenced. TCRdb keeps only in-frame clones here, not all; method: immunoSEQ multiplex PCR. Among around 300,000 clones listed, roughly 8% were seen once. The sequence came from a woman between 18 and 29 years old in good health. The chain is built from TRBV27 and TRBJ2-7; 7 nucleotides line up with TRBD1. Sample: central memory CD4+ T cells from blood. In DNA, the CDR3 is TGTGCCAGCAGCCTACAGGGGCAGAGGGTAGCCTACGAGCAGTACTTC. This gives the protein CASSLQGQRVAYEQYF.